These 5 T cell receptor beta chains came from one sample sequenced in a study of T cell responses to AZD1222 COVID-19 vaccine. Assay: immunoSEQ multiplex PCR; the TCRdb copy retains only in-frame clones and omits some. The sample lists 150,000 to 200,000 clones, more than 80% occurring once. This sample comprised peripheral blood, obtained on day 0 of AZD1222 vaccination. The receptors derive from an adult in good health.

V usage is TRBV2 and J usage is TRBJ1-2; 9 nucleotides agree with TRBD1. The CDR3 is made up of 11 amino acids. After removal of 9 bases from V and 5 bases from J, the junction contained 1 base not matched to a gene. Germline V gene lookup returns CDR1 SNHLY and CDR2 FYNNEI. For the CDR3, the DNA is TGTGCCAGACAGGGGGCGTATGGCTACACCTTC. Translated, it gives CARQGAYGYTF.

This chain uses TRBV28 with TRBJ1-5, with a possible D match to TRBD1 (5 bases). The CDR3 contains 16 residues. Trimming removed 5 bases from V and 3 bases from J, with 17 bases in between. The germline V gene encodes CDR1 MDHEN and CDR2 SYDVKM. The CDR3 nucleotides read TGTGCCAGCAGTACCACCCGACAGATCGCCAATCAGCCCCAGCATTTT. Protein: CASSTTRQIANQPQHF.

V usage is TRBV20-1 and J usage is TRBJ2-1; tentatively, D is TRBD2 (6 bases). Germline V gives CDR1 DFQATT, CDR2 SNEGSKA (reference sequence). V lost 3 bases and J lost 4, with 13 bases in between. The CDR3 spans 14 residues. CDR3 coding DNA: TGCAGTGCTAGTCCGGGACTGGGGTACAATGAGCAGTTCTTC. Translation: CSASPGLGYNEQFF.

In its sample, this clone was seen once. The J gene is TRBJ1-5, the V gene TRBV19, with D unresolved. Germline V gene lookup returns CDR1 LNHDA and CDR2 SQIVND (reference sequence). The V end lost 3 bases, the J end lost 2 bases, and 8 bases lay between the germline ends. There are 14 residues in the CDR3. DNA of the CDR3: TGTGCCAGTAGTATTATTTTCGGCAATCAGCCCCAGCATTTT. It yields the protein CASSIIFGNQPQHF.

The chain links TRBV30 to TRBJ1-1, with D possibly matching TRBD1 (6 bases). CDR1 is GTSNPN and CDR2 is SVGIG in the germline V gene (reference sequence). The CDR3 consists of 12 residues. The V gene lost 5 bases and the J gene lost 8 bases, with 15 bases spanning the gap. CDR3 DNA: TGTGCCTGGGACATGGGGACACCAGAAGCTTTCTTT. Translating it yields CAWDMGTPEAFF.